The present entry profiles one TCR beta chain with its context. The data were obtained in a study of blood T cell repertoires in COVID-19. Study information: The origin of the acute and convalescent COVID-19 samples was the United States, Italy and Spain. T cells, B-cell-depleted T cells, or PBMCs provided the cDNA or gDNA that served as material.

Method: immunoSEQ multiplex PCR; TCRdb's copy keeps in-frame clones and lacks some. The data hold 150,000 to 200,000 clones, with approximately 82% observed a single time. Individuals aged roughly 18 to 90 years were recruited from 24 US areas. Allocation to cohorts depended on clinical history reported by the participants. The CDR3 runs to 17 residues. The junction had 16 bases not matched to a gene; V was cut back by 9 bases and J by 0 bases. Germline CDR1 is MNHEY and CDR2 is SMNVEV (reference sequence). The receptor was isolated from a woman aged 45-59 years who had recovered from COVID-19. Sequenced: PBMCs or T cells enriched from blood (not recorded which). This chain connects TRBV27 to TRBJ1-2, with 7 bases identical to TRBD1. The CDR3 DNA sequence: TGTGCCAGTAAGTTGAGAATAGCTACAGGGGCTAACTATGGCTACACCTTC. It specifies CASKLRIATGANYGYTF.